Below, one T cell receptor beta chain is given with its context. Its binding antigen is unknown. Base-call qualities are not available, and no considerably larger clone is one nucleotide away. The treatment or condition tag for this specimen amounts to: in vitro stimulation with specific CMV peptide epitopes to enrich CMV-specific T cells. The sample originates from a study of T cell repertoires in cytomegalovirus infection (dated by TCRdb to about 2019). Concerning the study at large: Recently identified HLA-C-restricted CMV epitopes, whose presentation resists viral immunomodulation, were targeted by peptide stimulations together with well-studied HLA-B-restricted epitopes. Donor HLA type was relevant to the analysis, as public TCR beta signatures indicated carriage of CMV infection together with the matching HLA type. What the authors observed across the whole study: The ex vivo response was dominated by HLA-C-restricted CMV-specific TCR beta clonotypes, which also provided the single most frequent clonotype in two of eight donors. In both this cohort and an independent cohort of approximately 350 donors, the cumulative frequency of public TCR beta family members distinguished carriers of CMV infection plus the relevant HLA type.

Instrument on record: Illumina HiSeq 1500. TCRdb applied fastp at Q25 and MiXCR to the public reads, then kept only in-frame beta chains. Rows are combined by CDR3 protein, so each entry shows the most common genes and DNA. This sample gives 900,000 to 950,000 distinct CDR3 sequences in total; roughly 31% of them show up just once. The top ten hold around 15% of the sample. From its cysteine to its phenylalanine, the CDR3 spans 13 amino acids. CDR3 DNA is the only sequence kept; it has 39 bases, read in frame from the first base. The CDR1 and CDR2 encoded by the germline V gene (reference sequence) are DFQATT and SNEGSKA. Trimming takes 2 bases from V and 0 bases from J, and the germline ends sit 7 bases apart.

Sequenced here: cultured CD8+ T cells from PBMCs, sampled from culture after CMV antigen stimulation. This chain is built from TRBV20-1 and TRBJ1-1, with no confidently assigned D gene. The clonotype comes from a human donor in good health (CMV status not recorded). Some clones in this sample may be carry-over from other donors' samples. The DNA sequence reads TGCAGTGCTAGACGCCGGATGAACACTGAAGCTTTCTTT. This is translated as CSARRRMNTEAFF.